One sample yielded the 29 T cell receptor beta chains listed below, sequenced in a study of memory CD4+ T cells and cytomegalovirus serostatus. Single viable CD3+CD4+CD8-CD45RO+ cells were sorted as the memory CD4+ T cells. Some clones are missing from TCRdb's copy, which holds only in-frame ones; the method was immunoSEQ multiplex PCR. The sample carries over 55,000 clones, roughly four fifths recorded once. The sample taken for sequencing was memory CD4+ T cells from blood. These receptors were obtained from an adult in good health and CMV-seronegative.

J is TRBJ2-7 and V is TRBV7-8; D gene unclear. The CDR3 extends over 14 amino acids. Germline values: CDR1 SGHVS, CDR2 FQNEAQ. V lost 3 bases and J lost 0, with 9 bases in between. This CDR3 reads CASSFSLSSYEQYF. The CDR3 DNA is TGTGCCAGCAGCTTTTCTTTGAGCTCCTACGAGCAGTACTTC.

J is TRBJ2-5 and V is TRBV5-1; either TRBD1 or TRBD2 may supply D (6 bases each). In germline, CDR1 is SGHRS, CDR2 YFSETQ. V shed 0 bases and J shed 4 bases, with 16 bases lying between them. This CDR3 contains 16 residues. CDR3 loop: CASSLGPTGGGETQYF. The DNA of the CDR3 is TGCGCCAGCAGCTTGGGACCTACAGGAGGGGGAGAGACCCAGTACTTC.

The gene calls are TRBV25-1 and TRBJ2-1, with no clear D. The CDR3 runs 14 residues. Trimming took 9 bases from V and 0 from J, leaving 12 bases between them. CDR1 is MGHDK and CDR2 is SYGVNS in the germline V gene. The CDR3 region has the DNA TGTGCCAGTGCCGCGGTCGGCTCCTACAATGAGCAGTTCTTC. Encoded protein: CASAAVGSYNEQFF.

The chain combines TRBV29-1 with TRBJ1-2; tentative D call: TRBD1 (5 bases). V was shortened by 7 bases and J by 4 bases, with 10 bases between the two germline ends. In germline, CDR1 is SQVTM, CDR2 ANQGSEA. This CDR3 comprises 11 residues. The CDR3 region is CSGGGGYGYTF. The CDR3 DNA reads TGCAGCGGGGGTGGGGGCTATGGCTACACCTTC. Full variable domain (remainder filled in from reference TRBV29-1 and TRBJ1-2): SAVISQKPSRDICQRGTSLTIQCQVDSQVTMMFWYRQQPGQSLTLIATANQGSEATYESGFVIDKFPISRPNLTFSTLTVSNMSPEDSSIYLCSGGGGYGYTFGSGTRLTVV.

This chain joins TRBV4-1 and TRBJ1-1; D perhaps matches TRBD1 (5 bases). CDR3 length: 13 amino acids. CDR1 MGHRA and CDR2 YSYEKL come from the germline V gene. Trimming pared 1 base from V and 10 bases from J, leaving 13 bases between. CDR3 sequence reads: CASSQVSRASAFF. In DNA, the CDR3 is TGCGCCAGCAGCCAAGTTTCCAGGGCATCAGCTTTCTTT.

V usage is TRBV15 and J usage is TRBJ2-1; 10 bases are a match to TRBD2. Looked up from germline, CDR1 is LNHNV and CDR2 is YYDKDF (reference sequence). V was clipped by 4 bases and J by 9 bases; unmatched bases: 15. The CDR3 covers 17 residues. The CDR3 protein is CATSNFLKREGRGEQFF. The CDR3 DNA reads as TGTGCCACCAGCAATTTTTTAAAGCGGGAGGGCCGGGGTGAGCAGTTCTTC.

The chain combines TRBV27 with TRBJ2-7; 14 nucleotides align to TRBD2. Germline-derived CDR1 and CDR2 are MNHEY and SMNVEV (reference sequence). J was trimmed by 3 bases and V by 5 bases; bases with no gene match: 9. This CDR3 region has 17 residues. CDR3 DNA: TGTGCCAGCAGTCGGCCCCCGACTAGCGGGAGGGTCTACGAGCAGTACTTC. Its translation is CASSRPPTSGRVYEQYF.

The rearrangement uses TRBV19 and TRBJ2-5; D is unclear. CDR1 and CDR2 from the germline V gene are LNHDA and SQIVND (reference sequence). The CDR3 consists of 14 residues. V was trimmed by 1 base and J by 0 bases, leaving 6 bases between them. The CDR3 sequence: CASSIVGYQETQYF. CDR3 bases: TGTGCCAGTAGTATAGTGGGTTACCAAGAGACCCAGTACTTC.

The V gene is TRBV7-2, the J gene TRBJ1-6; possibly TRBD1 for D (6 bases). The CDR3 has 16 amino acids. V was trimmed by 3 bases and J by 7 bases, leaving 16 bases between them. Germline CDR1 SGHTA, CDR2 FQGNSA. In DNA, the CDR3 is TGTGCCAGCAGCTTGGATACTACAGGGATCAATTCACCCCTCCACTTT. Protein: CASSLDTTGINSPLHF.

This clone showed up just a few times. The rearrangement joins TRBV18 to TRBJ1-2, with TRBD1 matching over 7 bases. The CDR3 spans 14 residues. The germline V gene has CDR1 KGHSH and CDR2 LQKENI. The junction had 5 bases not matched to a gene; V was cut back by 5 bases and J by 2 bases. This CDR3 is CASSWDSPNYGYTF. In DNA, the CDR3 is TGTGCCAGCTCATGGGACAGCCCGAACTATGGCTACACCTTC.

The rearrangement uses TRBV5-5 and TRBJ1-3; D is unclear. The CDR3 is 13 amino acids. V shed 2 bases and J shed 3 bases, with 6 bases lying between them. Germline V gene sequence: CDR1 SGHKS, CDR2 YYEKEE (reference sequence). The CDR3 DNA reads as TGTGCCAGCAGCTTTCAAGGTGGAAACACCATATATTTT. Translation: CASSFQGGNTIYF.

This sequence joins TRBV6-5 and TRBJ1-3; D unclear. The CDR3 has 13 amino acids. Trimming pared 10 bases from V and 4 bases from J, leaving 14 bases between. Germline V gives CDR1 MNHEY, CDR2 SVGAGI. CDR3 sequence reads: CATLSGRGNTIYF. As DNA, the CDR3 is TGTGCCACTTTGTCGGGGAGGGGAAACACCATATATTTT.

This chain joins TRBV7-8 and TRBJ1-5; D is unclear. Germline CDR1 and CDR2: SGHVS and FQNEAQ. The V and J ends lost 5 bases and 4 bases respectively, with 12 bases between them. The CDR3 runs to 14 residues. Here the CDR3 DNA reads TGTGCCAGCAGCCCGGTAGGGCGTAATCAGCCCCAGCATTTT. Its protein product is CASSPVGRNQPQHF.

The chain couples TRBV5-3 to TRBJ1-2; D unresolved. TRBV5-3 is assigned to the ORF class and has an uncertain function. This CDR3 is 17 amino acids long. V lost 4 bases and J lost 1, with 20 bases in between. In DNA form, the CDR3 reads TGTGCCAGAAGCCTGGTTTGTTCGGGGATGATTAACTATGGCTACACCTTC. It yields the protein CARSLVCSGMINYGYTF.

On this clone itself: This specimen includes other DNA sequences encoding the same CDR3. The V gene is TRBV29-1, the J gene TRBJ1-1; 7 bases match TRBD1. CDR1 is SQVTM and CDR2 is ANQGSEA in the germline V gene. V shed 6 bases and J 0 bases; nucleotides not matched to a gene: 1. This CDR3 spans 12 amino acids. The CDR3 DNA is TGCAGCGTCGACAGGGTGAACACTGAAGCTTTCTTT. Protein: CSVDRVNTEAFF.

This clone has only a few counts. The chain combines TRBV10-2 with TRBJ2-3; D gene unclear. The V end was cut by 2 bases, the J end by 0 bases, with 6 bases between. The germline CDR1 and CDR2 sequences are WSHSY and SAAADI. There are 14 residues in the CDR3. CDR3: CASSELQSTDTQYF. CDR3 DNA: TGCGCCAGCAGTGAGCTACAGAGCACAGATACGCAGTATTTT.

The chain combines TRBV11-2 with TRBJ1-6, with 11 positions matching TRBD1. The CDR3 is 16 amino acids. In germline, CDR1 is SGHAT, CDR2 FQNNGV. Germline trimming cut 6 bases from V and 7 bases from J; bases unmatched to any gene: 8. The CDR3 bases are TGTGCCAGCAGTCCCTTACGGGACAGGGGGAATTCACCCCTCCACTTT. Translated, it gives CASSPLRDRGNSPLHF.

The chain links TRBV30 to TRBJ2-5; D is undetermined. The closer fit of TRBJ2-7 to the DNA end suggests the J call may be wrong. Germline loops: CDR1 GTSNPN, CDR2 SVGIG (reference sequence). CDR3 size: 12 residues. CDR3 bases: TGTGCCTGGAGTGTCAGCTCCTACGAGCAGTACTTC. Translated, it gives CAWSVSSYEQYF.

This clone has a handful of counts. This chain links TRBV2 with TRBJ2-2, with D perhaps TRBD1 or TRBD2 (5 bases each). This CDR3 spans 17 amino acids. Germline values: CDR1 SNHLY, CDR2 FYNNEI. The V end lost 6 bases, the J end lost 3 bases, and 20 bases lay between the germline ends. The CDR3 DNA sequence: TGTGCCAGCAGAAGTAGTAGAGGGGCTCGGGACACCGGGGAGCTGTTTTTT. It encodes CASRSSRGARDTGELFF.

This sequence joins TRBV6-1 and TRBJ2-3; D assignment may be TRBD1 or TRBD2 (5 bases each). CDR1 is MNHNS and CDR2 is SASEGT in the germline V gene. Trimming took off 3 bases at V and 1 base at J, with 11 bases between the two ends. The CDR3 totals 15 residues. The CDR3 loop reads CASSEGVFGTDTQYF. The CDR3 DNA follows: TGTGCCAGCAGTGAGGGGGTCTTCGGCACAGATACGCAGTATTTT.

The chain uses TRBV12-5 and TRBJ1-1; D unresolved. Germline loops: CDR1 LGHNT, CDR2 FRNRAP. V was shortened by 1 base and J by 6 bases, with 9 bases between the two germline ends. The CDR3 is 13 amino acids. CDR3 coding DNA: TGTGCTAGTGGTTTGGAACCTCGGGCTGAAGCTTTCTTT. Translated: CASGLEPRAEAFF.

The rearrangement uses TRBV28 and TRBJ1-3; D unresolved. The germline V and J ends were trimmed by 3 bases and 0 bases, with 9 bases remaining between them. Germline V gene sequence: CDR1 MDHEN, CDR2 SYDVKM. This CDR3 region has 15 residues. As DNA, the CDR3 is TGTGCCAGCAGTTTTAGGGCCGTCTCTGGAAACACCATATATTTT. This gives the protein CASSFRAVSGNTIYF. Looking up the rest from reference TRBV28 and TRBJ1-3 gives the full variable domain: DVKVTQSSRYLVKRTGEKVFLECVQDMDHENMFWYRQDPGLGLRLIYFSYDVKMKEKGDIPEGYSVSREKKERFSLILESASTNQTSMYLCASSFRAVSGNTIYFGEGSWLTVV.

The V and J genes are TRBV2 and TRBJ2-5; 8 bases line up with TRBD1. Germline V lookup: CDR1 SNHLY, CDR2 FYNNEI. This CDR3 has 13 residues. J was trimmed by 2 bases and V by 7 bases; bases with no gene match: 3. DNA of the CDR3: TGTGCCAGCACCAGGGACAGGCAAGAGACCCAGTACTTC. Translating gives CASTRDRQETQYF.

The genes are TRBV10-3 and TRBJ1-2; D gene unclear. The CDR3 spans 14 residues. The germline V gene has CDR1 ENHRY and CDR2 SYGVKD. V dropped 10 bases and J dropped 2 bases, with 17 bases sitting between them. CDR3 residues: CATTPHSGNYGYTF. The CDR3 DNA is TGTGCCACCACACCCCATTCGGGGAACTATGGCTACACCTTC.

The V and J genes are TRBV7-9 and TRBJ2-2, with a tentative D call TRBD2 (5 bases). V lost 7 bases to trimming and J lost 5 bases, with 5 bases between them. Per germline, CDR1 SEHNR and CDR2 FQNEAQ (reference sequence). This CDR3 comprises 11 residues. CDR3 loop: CASTGTGELFF. CDR3 sequence (DNA): TGTGCCAGCACGGGGACCGGGGAGCTGTTTTTT.

The chain joins TRBV7-7 to TRBJ2-5; D is ambiguous. Germline CDR1 reads SSHAT; CDR2 reads FNYEAQ (reference sequence). V lost 5 bases and J lost 2, with 6 bases in between. This CDR3 region has 12 residues. The CDR3 here is CASSPGQETQYF. The CDR3 DNA reads as TGTGCCAGCAGCCCCGGGCAAGAGACCCAGTACTTC.

The chain recombines TRBV11-2 with TRBJ2-7, with no clear D. V lost 5 bases, J lost 2 bases, and 13 bases lay in between. This CDR3 is 14 amino acids long. Looked up from germline, CDR1 is SGHAT and CDR2 is FQNNGV. CDR3 sequence reads: CASSPPSRPYEQYF. The CDR3 nucleotides are TGTGCCAGCAGCCCCCCCTCACGTCCCTACGAGCAGTACTTC.

V gene TRBV11-3 combines with J gene TRBJ1-5; D remains unclear. Trimming shortened V by 5 bases and J by 1 base, and 18 bases separated the two germline ends. This CDR3 contains 17 residues. CDR1 and CDR2 (germline): SGHNT, YENEEA. CDR3 in amino acids: CASSPRAKVRSNQPQHF. Written as DNA, the CDR3 is TGTGCCAGCAGCCCACGCGCCAAGGTGCGGAGCAATCAGCCCCAGCATTTT.

The rearrangement links TRBV9 to TRBJ2-7, with a possible D match to TRBD2 (5 bases). This CDR3 is 13 amino acids long. The germline gives CDR1 SGDLS, CDR2 YYNGEE. V dropped 0 bases and J dropped 6 bases, with 10 bases sitting between them. In DNA form, the CDR3 reads TGTGCCAGCAGCGTAGTGGGAGCAACCGAGCAGTACTTC. Its translation is CASSVVGATEQYF.